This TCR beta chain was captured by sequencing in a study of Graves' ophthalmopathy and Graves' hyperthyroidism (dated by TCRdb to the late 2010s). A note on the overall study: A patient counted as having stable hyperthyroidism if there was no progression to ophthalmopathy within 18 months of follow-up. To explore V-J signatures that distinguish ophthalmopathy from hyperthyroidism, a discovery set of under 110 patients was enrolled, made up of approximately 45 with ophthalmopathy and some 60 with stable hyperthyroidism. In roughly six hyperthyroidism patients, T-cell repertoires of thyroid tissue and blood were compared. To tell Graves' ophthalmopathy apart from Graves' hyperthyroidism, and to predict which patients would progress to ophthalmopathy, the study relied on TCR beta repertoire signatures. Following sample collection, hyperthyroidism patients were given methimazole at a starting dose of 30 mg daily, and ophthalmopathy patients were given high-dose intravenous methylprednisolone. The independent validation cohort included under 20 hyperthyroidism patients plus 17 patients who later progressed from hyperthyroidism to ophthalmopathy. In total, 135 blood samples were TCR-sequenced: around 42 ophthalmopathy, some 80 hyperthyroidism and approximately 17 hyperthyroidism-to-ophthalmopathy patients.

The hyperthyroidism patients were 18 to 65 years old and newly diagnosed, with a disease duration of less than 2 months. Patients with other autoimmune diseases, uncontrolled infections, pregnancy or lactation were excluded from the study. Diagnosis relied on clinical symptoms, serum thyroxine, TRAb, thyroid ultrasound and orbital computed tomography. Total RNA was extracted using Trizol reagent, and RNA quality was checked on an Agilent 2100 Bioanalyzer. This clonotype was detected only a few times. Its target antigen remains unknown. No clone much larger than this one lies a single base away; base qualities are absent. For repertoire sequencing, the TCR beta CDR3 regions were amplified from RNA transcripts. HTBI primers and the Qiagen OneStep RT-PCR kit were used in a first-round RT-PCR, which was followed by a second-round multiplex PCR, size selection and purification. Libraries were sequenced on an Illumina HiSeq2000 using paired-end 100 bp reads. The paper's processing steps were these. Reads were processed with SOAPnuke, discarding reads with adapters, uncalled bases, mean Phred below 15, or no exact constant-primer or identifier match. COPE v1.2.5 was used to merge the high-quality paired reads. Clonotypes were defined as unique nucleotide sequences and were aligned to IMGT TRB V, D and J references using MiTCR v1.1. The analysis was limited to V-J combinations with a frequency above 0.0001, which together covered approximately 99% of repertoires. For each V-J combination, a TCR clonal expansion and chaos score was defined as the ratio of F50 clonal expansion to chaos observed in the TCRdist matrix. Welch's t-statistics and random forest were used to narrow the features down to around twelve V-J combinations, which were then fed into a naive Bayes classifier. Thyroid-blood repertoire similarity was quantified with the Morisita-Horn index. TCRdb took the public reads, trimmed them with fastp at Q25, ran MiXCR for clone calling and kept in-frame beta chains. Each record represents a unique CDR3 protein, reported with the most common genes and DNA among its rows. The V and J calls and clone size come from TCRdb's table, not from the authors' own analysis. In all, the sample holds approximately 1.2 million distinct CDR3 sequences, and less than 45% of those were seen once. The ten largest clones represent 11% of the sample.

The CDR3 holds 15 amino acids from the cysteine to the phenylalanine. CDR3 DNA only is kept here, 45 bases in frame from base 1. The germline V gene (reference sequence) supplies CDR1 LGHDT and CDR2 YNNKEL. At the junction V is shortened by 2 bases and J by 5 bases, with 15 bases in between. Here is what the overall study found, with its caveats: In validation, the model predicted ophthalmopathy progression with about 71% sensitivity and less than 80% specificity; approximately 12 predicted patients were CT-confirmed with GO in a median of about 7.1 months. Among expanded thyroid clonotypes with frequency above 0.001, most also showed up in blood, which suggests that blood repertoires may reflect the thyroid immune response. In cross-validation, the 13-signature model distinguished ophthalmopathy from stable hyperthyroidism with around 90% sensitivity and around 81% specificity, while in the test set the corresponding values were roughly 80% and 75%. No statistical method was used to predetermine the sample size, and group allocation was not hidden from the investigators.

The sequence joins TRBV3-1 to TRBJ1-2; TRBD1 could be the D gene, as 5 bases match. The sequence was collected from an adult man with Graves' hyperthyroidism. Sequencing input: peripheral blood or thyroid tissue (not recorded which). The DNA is TGTGCCAGCAGCCAAACATGGACAAACGAGTATGGCTACACCTTC. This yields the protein CASSQTWTNEYGYTF.